The 2 T cell receptor beta chains in this list originate from one sample, sequenced in a study of shared clonotypes between healthy human individuals. Clones were sequenced by immunoSEQ multiplex PCR, and TCRdb holds only the in-frame ones, with some missing. The sample consists of some 1,100,000 clones, around 82% of them appearing once. The sequenced sample was memory CD4+ T cells from PBMCs. The sample's subset: CD45RA-negative fraction. The receptors shown here come from a man aged 18 to 30 in good health. Some clones in this sample may be carry-over from other donors' samples.

This clone came up once. The rearrangement links TRBV14 to TRBJ2-7; TRBD1 matches 8 bases. Looked up from germline, CDR1 is SGHDN and CDR2 is FVKESK. CDR3 length: 14 amino acids. J was trimmed by 9 bases and V by 4 bases; bases with no gene match: 11. CDR3 amino acids: CASSLKDGRGPQYF. The CDR3 nucleotides are TGTGCCAGCAGCCTCAAAGATGGCAGGGGGCCGCAGTACTTC.

This clone was recorded only once. The rearrangement joins TRBV4-1 to TRBJ1-5; 7 bases match TRBD1. This CDR3 has 15 amino acids. Per germline, CDR1 MGHRA and CDR2 YSYEKL. Trimming cost V 4 bases and J 4 bases; bases outside gene matches: 7. This chain's CDR3 is CASSLADRPNQPQHF. The CDR3 DNA sequence: TGCGCCAGCAGCCTGGCGGACAGGCCGAATCAGCCCCAGCATTTT.